This T cell receptor (beta chain) is drawn from a study of spatial heterogeneity in lung cancer. Each CDR3 protein is one row after TCRdb ran MiXCR on the 5' RACE reads. Seen here are approximately 17,000 distinct CDR3 sequences, 7.5% observed once, and the top ten hold 23%. As for time point: sample taken at primary tumor resection. The cohort: 70 to 75 early-stage, untreated non-small cell lung cancer patients. The study sequenced unsorted whole RNA from tumor, nontumor lung or frozen PBMC. Comment on this clonotype: What it binds is unknown.

The CDR3 loop spans 13 amino acids. V was shortened by 4 bases and J by 5 bases, with 11 bases between the two germline ends. Germline loops: CDR1 WNHNN, CDR2 SYGVQD (reference sequence). Findings of the study overall: Tracking of tumor mutation counts was seen in expanded intratumoral alpha and beta TCR counts. The estimated TCR-seq coverage of tumor T cells amounted to roughly 7% when looking at alpha chains and more than 12% when looking at beta chains.

This sequence joins TRBV10-1 and TRBJ1-1; D is unclear. The clonotype originates from a male donor with early-stage non-small cell lung cancer. The source material was lung tumor tissue, sampled at surgery. The CDR3 bases are TGCGCCAGCAGTGTGGGGAAGGGAACTGAAGCTTTCTTT. Its translation is CASSVGKGTEAFF.